The entry below gives a single T cell receptor (beta chain) sequence along with its context. Its antigen is not identified. TCRdb recomputed calls from the 5' RACE reads with MiXCR, one row per CDR3 protein. The repertoire holds hundreds of thousands of distinct CDR3 sequences, with 15% to 20% as singletons. The data belong to a study of T-cell memory formation after mild COVID-19. The wider study: The TCR clusters were mostly specific to one donor.

Overall study results and limits: Mainly CM and EM harbored the contracting CD4+ clones; mainly EMRA harbored the CD8+ ones.

From germline, CDR1 is SGHRS and CDR2 YFSETQ. Trimming removed 0 bases at V and 1 base at J, with 14 bases between. The CDR3 extends over 16 amino acids. The sequencing input was PBMCs or a T cell subset sorted from them (not recorded which). The receptor's source is an adult woman who had mild COVID-19 (a few samples of this study predate the infection). Cell type and time point are not known. This chain joins TRBV5-1 and TRBJ2-7; the D is unclear. CDR3 sequence reads: CASSLEMQAVSYEQYF. CDR3 bases: TGCGCCAGCAGCTTGGAAATGCAGGCCGTATCCTACGAGCAGTACTTC.